This paragraph reports one T cell receptor beta chain. Its antigen is as yet unknown. The entry originates in a study of cytomegalovirus exposure and HLA in healthy donors. Study-level results: Later analysis placed DRB1 highest and HLA-C lowest in TCR association rates, which differed by HLA locus. Indistinguishable V segments, including TRBV6-2 and TRBV6-3, were excluded. Later on, an analysis found that several of the most significant clusters appeared to be linked to common viral pathogens, which included parvovirus B19. A later analysis, which compared TCR beta chains of equal frequency, found the HLA-associated ones more clonally expanded.

Trimming pared 2 bases from V and 4 bases from J, leaving 15 bases between. CDR1 SGHRS and CDR2 YFSETQ come from the germline V gene. The CDR3 has 15 residues. In the PCR, 60 Vbeta and 13 Jbeta primers were used. Some clones are missing from TCRdb's copy, which holds only in-frame ones; the method was immunoSEQ multiplex PCR. The sample lists around 100,000 clones; about 70% were seen once. Sequences were obtained from PBMCs. The clonotype comes from a woman between 25 and 40 years old in good health and CMV-seronegative. The chain couples TRBV5-1 to TRBJ1-1; D is perhaps TRBD1 (6 bases). In nucleotides, the CDR3 is TGCGCCAGCAGCTTCCAACAGGGAAGTGGCACTGAAGCTTTCTTT. Translation gives CASSFQQGSGTEAFF. The entire variable domain, with the rest obtained from reference TRBV5-1 and TRBJ1-1, is as follows: KAGVTQTPRYLIKTRGQQVTLSCSPISGHRSVSWYQQTPGQGLQFLFEYFSETQRNKGNFPGRFSGRQFSNSRSEMNVSTLELGDSALYLCASSFQQGSGTEAFFGQGTRLTVV.